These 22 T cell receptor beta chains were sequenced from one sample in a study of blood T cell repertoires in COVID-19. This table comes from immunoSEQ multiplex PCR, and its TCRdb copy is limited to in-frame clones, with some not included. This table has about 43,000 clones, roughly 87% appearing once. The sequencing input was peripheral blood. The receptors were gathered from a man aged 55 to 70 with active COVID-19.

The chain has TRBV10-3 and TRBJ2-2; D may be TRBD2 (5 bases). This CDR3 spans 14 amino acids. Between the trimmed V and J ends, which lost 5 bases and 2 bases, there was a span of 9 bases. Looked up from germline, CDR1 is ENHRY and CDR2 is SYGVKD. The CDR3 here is CAISWTANTGELFF. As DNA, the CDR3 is TGTGCCATCAGTTGGACTGCTAACACCGGGGAGCTGTTTTTT.

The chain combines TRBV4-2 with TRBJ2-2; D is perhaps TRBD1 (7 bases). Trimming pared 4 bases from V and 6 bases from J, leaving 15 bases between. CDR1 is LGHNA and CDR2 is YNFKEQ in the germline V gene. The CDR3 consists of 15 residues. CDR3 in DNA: TGTGCCAGCAGCCGGCCAGGGGGAGGTCCCGGGGAGCTGTTTTTT. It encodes CASSRPGGGPGELFF.

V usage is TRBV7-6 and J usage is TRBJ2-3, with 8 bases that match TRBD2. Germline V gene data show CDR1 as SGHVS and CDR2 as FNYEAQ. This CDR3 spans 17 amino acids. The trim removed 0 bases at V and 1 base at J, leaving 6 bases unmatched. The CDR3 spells CASSLAPPGGGTDTQYF. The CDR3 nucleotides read TGTGCCAGCAGCTTAGCTCCCCCGGGGGGGGGCACAGATACGCAGTATTTT. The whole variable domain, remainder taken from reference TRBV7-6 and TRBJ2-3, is GAGVSQSPRYKVTKRGQDVALRCDPISGHVSLYWYRQALGQGPEFLTYFNYEAQQDKSGLPNDRFSAERPEGSISTLTIQRTEQRDSAMYRCASSLAPPGGGTDTQYFGPGTRLTVL.

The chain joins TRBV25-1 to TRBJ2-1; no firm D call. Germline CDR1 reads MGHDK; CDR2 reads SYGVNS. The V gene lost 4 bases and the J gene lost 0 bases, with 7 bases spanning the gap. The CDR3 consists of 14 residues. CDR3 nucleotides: TGTGCCAGCAGTGTACTAAGCTCCTACAATGAGCAGTTCTTC. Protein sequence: CASSVLSSYNEQFF.

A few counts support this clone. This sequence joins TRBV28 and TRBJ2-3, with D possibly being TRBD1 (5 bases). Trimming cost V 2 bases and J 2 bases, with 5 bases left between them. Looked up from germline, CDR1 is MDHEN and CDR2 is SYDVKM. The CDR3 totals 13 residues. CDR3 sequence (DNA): TGTGCCAGCAGTTTAGGGGCCACAGATACGCAGTATTTT. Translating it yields CASSLGATDTQYF.

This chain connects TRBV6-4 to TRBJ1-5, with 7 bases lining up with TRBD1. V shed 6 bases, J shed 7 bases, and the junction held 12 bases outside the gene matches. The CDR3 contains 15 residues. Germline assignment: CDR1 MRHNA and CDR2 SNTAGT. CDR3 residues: CASSENRGAGQPQHF. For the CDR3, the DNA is TGTGCCAGCAGCGAAAACAGGGGCGCGGGGCAGCCCCAGCATTTT.

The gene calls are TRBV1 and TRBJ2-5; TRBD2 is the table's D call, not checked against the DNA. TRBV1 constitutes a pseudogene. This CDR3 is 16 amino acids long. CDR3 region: CTSSQEQRGPQETQYF. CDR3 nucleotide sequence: TGCACCAGCAGCCAAGAACAGCGGGGGCCGCAAGAGACCCAGTACTTC.

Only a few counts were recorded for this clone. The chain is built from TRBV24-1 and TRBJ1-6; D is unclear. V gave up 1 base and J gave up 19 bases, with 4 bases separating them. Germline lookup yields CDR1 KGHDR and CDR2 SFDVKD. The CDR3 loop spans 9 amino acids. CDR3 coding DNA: TGTGCCACCAGTGATTTCACACACTTT. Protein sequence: CATSDFTHF.

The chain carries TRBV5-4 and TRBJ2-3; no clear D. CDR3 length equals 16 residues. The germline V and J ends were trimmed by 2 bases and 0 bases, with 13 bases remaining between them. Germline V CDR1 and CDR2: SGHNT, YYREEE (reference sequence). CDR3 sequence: CASSFSTEMSTDTQYF. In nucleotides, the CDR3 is TGTGCCAGCAGCTTTTCTACGGAGATGAGCACAGATACGCAGTATTTT.

The CDR3 coding sequence is TGTGCCAGCAGCTTATACGGCAGGCAGTTTAATTCACCCCTCCACTTT. Its protein product is CASSLYGRQFNSPLHF. This chain links TRBV7-2 with TRBJ1-6; D uncertain. Trimming left V 2 bases short and J 6 bases short, with 14 bases between. Germline-derived CDR1 and CDR2 are SGHTA and FQGNSA. The CDR3 has 16 residues.

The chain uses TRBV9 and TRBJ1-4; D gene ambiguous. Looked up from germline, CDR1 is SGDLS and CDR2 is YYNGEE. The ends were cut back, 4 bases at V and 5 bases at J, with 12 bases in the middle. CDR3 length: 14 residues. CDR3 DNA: TGTGCCAGCAGCTTTCCGGGGATAAATGAAAAACTGTTTTTT. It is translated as CASSFPGINEKLFF.

The CDR3, as DNA: TGTGCCAGCAGCCAAGGATTTACGGGACAGAGCTTTCAAGAGACCCAGTACTTC. Residues: CASSQGFTGQSFQETQYF. The chain uses TRBV3-1 (or the pseudogene TRBV3-2) and TRBJ2-5; 7 bases fit TRBD1. CDR1 is LGHDT, CDR2 YNNKEL, per germline (reference sequence). The CDR3 spans 18 residues. Trimming cost V 1 base and J 2 bases; bases outside gene matches: 13.

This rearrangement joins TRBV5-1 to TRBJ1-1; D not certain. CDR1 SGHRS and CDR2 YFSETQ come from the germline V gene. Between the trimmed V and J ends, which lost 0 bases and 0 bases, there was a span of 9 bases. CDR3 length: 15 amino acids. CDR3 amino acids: CASSLEGGLNTEAFF. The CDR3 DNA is TGCGCCAGCAGCTTGGAAGGCGGGCTGAACACTGAAGCTTTCTTT.

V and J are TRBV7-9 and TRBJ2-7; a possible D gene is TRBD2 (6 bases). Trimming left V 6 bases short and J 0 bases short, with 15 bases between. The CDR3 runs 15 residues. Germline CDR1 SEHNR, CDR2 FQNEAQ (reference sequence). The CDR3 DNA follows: TGTGCCAGCAGTGATAAGGCGGGGAGCTCCTACGAGCAGTACTTC. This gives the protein CASSDKAGSSYEQYF.

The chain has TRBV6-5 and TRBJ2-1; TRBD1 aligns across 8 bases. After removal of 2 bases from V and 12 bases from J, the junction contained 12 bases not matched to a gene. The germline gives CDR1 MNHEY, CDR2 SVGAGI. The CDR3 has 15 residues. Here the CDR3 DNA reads TGTGCCAGCAGTTACGAGGGGCAGGGGGCCCGTGGGCAGTTCTTC. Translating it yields CASSYEGQGARGQFF.

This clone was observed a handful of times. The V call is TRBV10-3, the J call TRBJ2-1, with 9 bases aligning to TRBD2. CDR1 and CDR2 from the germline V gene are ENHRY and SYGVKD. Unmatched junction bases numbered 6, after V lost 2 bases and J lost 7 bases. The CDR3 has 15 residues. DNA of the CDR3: TGTGCCATCAGTGAGGGTAGCGGGGGTATGAATGAGCAGTTCTTC. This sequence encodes CAISEGSGGMNEQFF.

Here the CDR3 DNA reads TGTGCCAGCAGCCCCCTGGAGGGGATGAACACTGAAGCTTTCTTT. This encodes CASSPLEGMNTEAFF. The V call is TRBV14, the J call TRBJ1-1, with TRBD1 as a possible D gene (5 bases). V lost 4 bases and J lost 0, with 12 bases in between. Looked up from germline, CDR1 is SGHDN and CDR2 is FVKESK. The length of the CDR3 is 15 residues. Together with reference TRBV14 and TRBJ1-1, the CDR3 gives the full variable domain: EAGVTQFPSHSVIEKGQTVTLRCDPISGHDNLYWYRRVMGKEIKFLLHFVKESKQDESGMPNNRFLAERTGGTYSTLKVQPAELEDSGVYFCASSPLEGMNTEAFFGQGTRLTVV.

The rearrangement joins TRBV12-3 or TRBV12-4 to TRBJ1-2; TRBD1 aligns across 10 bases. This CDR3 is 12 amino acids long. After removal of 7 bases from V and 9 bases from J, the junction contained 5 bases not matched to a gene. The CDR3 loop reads CASKTGGESYTF. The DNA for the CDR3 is TGTGCCAGCAAGACAGGGGGCGAGAGCTACACCTTC.

CDR3 nucleotide sequence: TGTGCCAGCAGGGGACTAGCAACTTCGGACGAGCAGTACTTC. Translating gives CASRGLATSDEQYF. This chain uses TRBV2 with TRBJ2-7; 9 positions match TRBD2. The CDR3 is 14 amino acids. Germline V gives CDR1 SNHLY, CDR2 FYNNEI. With V trimmed by 6 bases and J by 5 bases, 8 bases remained unmatched. Supplemented by reference TRBV2 and TRBJ2-7, the full variable domain reads EPEVTQTPSHQVTQMGQEVILRCVPISNHLYFYWYRQILGQKVEFLVSFYNNEISEKSEIFDDQFSVERPDGSNFTLKIRSTKLEDSAMYFCASRGLATSDEQYFGPGTRLTVT.

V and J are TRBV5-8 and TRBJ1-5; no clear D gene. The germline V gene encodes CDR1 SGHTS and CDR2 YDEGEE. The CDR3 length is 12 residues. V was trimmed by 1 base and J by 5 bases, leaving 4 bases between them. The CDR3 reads CASSLRDQPQHF. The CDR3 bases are TGTGCCAGCAGCTTGCGGGATCAGCCCCAGCATTTT.

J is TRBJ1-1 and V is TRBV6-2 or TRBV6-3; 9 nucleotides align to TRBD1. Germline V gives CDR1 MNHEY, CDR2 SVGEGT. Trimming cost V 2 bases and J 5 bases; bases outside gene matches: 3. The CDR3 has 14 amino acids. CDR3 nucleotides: TGTGCCAGCAGTTACGGGGGGACAGGGACTGAAGCTTTCTTT. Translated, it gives CASSYGGTGTEAFF.

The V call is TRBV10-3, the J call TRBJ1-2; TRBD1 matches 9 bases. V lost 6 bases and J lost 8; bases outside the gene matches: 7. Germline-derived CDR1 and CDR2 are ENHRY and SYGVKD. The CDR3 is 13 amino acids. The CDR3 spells CAISGTGPNGYTF. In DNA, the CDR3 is TGTGCCATCAGCGGGACAGGGCCGAACGGCTACACCTTC.